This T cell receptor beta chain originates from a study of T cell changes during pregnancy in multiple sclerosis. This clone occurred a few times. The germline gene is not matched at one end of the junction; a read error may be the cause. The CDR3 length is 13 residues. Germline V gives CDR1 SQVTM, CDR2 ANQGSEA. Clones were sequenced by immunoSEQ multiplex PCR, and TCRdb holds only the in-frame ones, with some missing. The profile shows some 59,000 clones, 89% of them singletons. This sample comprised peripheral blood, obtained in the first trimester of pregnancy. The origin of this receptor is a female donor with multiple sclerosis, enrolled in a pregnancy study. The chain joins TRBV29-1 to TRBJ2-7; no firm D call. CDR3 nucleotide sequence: TGCAGCGCTGAAGGAGACAACTCCTACGAGCAGTACTTC. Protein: CSAEGDNSYEQYF.